The 12 T cell receptor beta chains below all came from one sample that was sequenced in a study of blood T cell repertoires in COVID-19. Some clones are missing from TCRdb's copy, which holds only in-frame ones; the method was immunoSEQ multiplex PCR. This table holds about 84,000 clones, approximately 86% found once. The source material was peripheral blood. The receptors were gathered from an elderly woman with acute or convalescent COVID-19.

The chain couples TRBV27 to TRBJ2-7; TRBD2 matches at 9 bases. With 6 bases clipped from V and 3 bases from J, the junction kept 3 bases outside the gene matches. The CDR3 sequence is 13 residues long. Per the germline V gene, CDR1 is MNHEY and CDR2 is SMNVEV (reference sequence). CDR3 loop: CASRASGNYEQYF. For the CDR3, the DNA is TGTGCCAGCAGGGCTAGCGGGAACTACGAGCAGTACTTC.

The chain has TRBV11-2 and TRBJ2-7; 8 nucleotides line up with TRBD1. Looked up from germline, CDR1 is SGHAT and CDR2 is FQNNGV. The CDR3 has 15 residues. The V gene end was trimmed by 5 bases and the J gene end by 3 bases; junction bases not matched to a gene: 9. CDR3 in DNA: TGTGCCAGCAGCCATATGAAACAGGGGGTCTACGAGCAGTACTTC. Translating gives CASSHMKQGVYEQYF.

The genes are TRBV7-2 and TRBJ1-2; 8 bases are shared with TRBD1. This CDR3 contains 15 residues. With V trimmed by 3 bases and J by 3 bases, 6 bases remained unmatched. Germline assignment: CDR1 SGHTA and CDR2 FQGNSA. The CDR3 sequence is CASSFLQGVDYGYTF. The CDR3 nucleotides read TGTGCCAGCAGCTTCCTACAGGGGGTCGACTATGGCTACACCTTC.

J is TRBJ2-7 and V is TRBV9; TRBD1 matches 8 bases. The CDR3 runs 16 residues. In germline, CDR1 is SGDLS, CDR2 YYNGEE. V lost 5 bases to trimming and J lost 1 base; unmatched junction nucleotides: 11. Written as DNA, the CDR3 is TGTGCCAGCAGTTTCAAACAGGGGGTCGGATCCTACGAGCAGTACTTC. Translation: CASSFKQGVGSYEQYF. Supplemented by reference TRBV9 and TRBJ2-7, the full variable domain reads DSGVTQTPKHLITATGQRVTLRCSPRSGDLSVYWYQQSLDQGLQFLIQYYNGEERAKGNILERFSAQQFPDLHSELNLSSLELGDSALYFCASSFKQGVGSYEQYFGPGTRLTVT.

The chain employs TRBV6-4 and TRBJ2-2; TRBD2 aligns across 10 bases. This CDR3 comprises 15 residues. After removal of 3 bases from V and 3 bases from J, the junction contained 1 base not matched to a gene. The germline gives CDR1 MRHNA, CDR2 SNTAGT. CDR3 nucleotides: TGTGCCAGCAGTGAGCTAGCGGGAGACACCGGGGAGCTGTTTTTT. Protein product: CASSELAGDTGELFF.

The chain joins TRBV11-2 to TRBJ2-7; D may be TRBD2 (6 bases). Germline CDR1 and CDR2: SGHAT and FQNNGV. Between the trimmed V and J ends, which lost 3 bases and 3 bases, there was a span of 9 bases. The CDR3 contains 13 residues. CDR3: CASSFNGGYEQYF. DNA of the CDR3: TGTGCCAGCAGCTTCAACGGGGGCTACGAGCAGTACTTC.

The V call is TRBV28, the J call TRBJ1-1, with TRBD1 as a possible D gene (6 bases). Germline-derived CDR1 and CDR2 are MDHEN and SYDVKM. V lost 6 bases, J lost 10 bases, and 12 bases lay in between. This CDR3 has 11 residues. CDR3 in amino acids: CASRRDTPAFF. In nucleotides, the CDR3 is TGTGCCAGCAGGAGGGACACGCCAGCTTTCTTT.

The chain couples TRBV21-1 to TRBJ2-7; TRBD2 is the table's D call, not checked against the DNA. TRBV21-1 is shown as a pseudogene. The CDR3 length is 16 residues. For the CDR3, the DNA is TGTGCCAGCAGCAAATCGGGGGAGGGCCACCTATACGAGCAGTACTTC. Amino acids: CASSKSGEGHLYEQYF.

The rearrangement links TRBV19 to TRBJ2-1, with 12 bases lining up with TRBD2. Per the germline V gene, CDR1 is LNHDA and CDR2 is SQIVND (reference sequence). The length of the CDR3 is 16 residues. After removal of 5 bases from V and 1 base from J, the junction contained 3 bases not matched to a gene. The CDR3 DNA sequence: TGTGCCAGTAGTGGGGGGACTAGCGGGTCCTACAATGAGCAGTTCTTC. This codes for CASSGGTSGSYNEQFF. Filled out from reference TRBV19 and TRBJ2-1, the complete variable domain reads DGGITQSPKYLFRKEGQNVTLSCEQNLNHDAMYWYRQDPGQGLRLIYYSQIVNDFQKGDIAEGYSVSREKKESFPLTVTSAQKNPTAFYLCASSGGTSGSYNEQFFGPGTRLTVL.

V is TRBV4-1 and J is TRBJ1-5; possible D gene TRBD1, 6 bases. V shed 4 bases and J shed 7 bases, with 14 bases lying between them. This CDR3 has 14 amino acids. Germline V gives CDR1 MGHRA, CDR2 YSYEKL. In DNA, the CDR3 is TGCGCCAGCAGCCCACAGGGCCTCAGGCAGCCCCAGCATTTT. Residues: CASSPQGLRQPQHF.

The chain combines TRBV18 with TRBJ2-3; the match to TRBD1 covers 10 bases. Looked up from germline, CDR1 is KGHSH and CDR2 is LQKENI. With V trimmed by 3 bases and J by 4 bases, 4 bases remained unmatched. The CDR3 is made up of 15 amino acids. The CDR3 spells CASSPRQGAADTQYF. The CDR3 region has the DNA TGTGCCAGCTCACCCCGACAGGGGGCCGCAGATACGCAGTATTTT.

This sequence joins TRBV6-4 and TRBJ1-4; 7 bases are a match to TRBD1. CDR1 MRHNA and CDR2 SNTAGT come from the germline V gene. Losses at the gene ends were 6 bases for V and 7 bases for J; bases not matched to a gene: 20. This CDR3 is built from 18 residues. CDR3 sequence: CASSINPAGGGGGEKLFF. As DNA, the CDR3 is TGTGCCAGCAGCATAAATCCGGCAGGGGGAGGAGGAGGTGAAAAACTGTTTTTT.